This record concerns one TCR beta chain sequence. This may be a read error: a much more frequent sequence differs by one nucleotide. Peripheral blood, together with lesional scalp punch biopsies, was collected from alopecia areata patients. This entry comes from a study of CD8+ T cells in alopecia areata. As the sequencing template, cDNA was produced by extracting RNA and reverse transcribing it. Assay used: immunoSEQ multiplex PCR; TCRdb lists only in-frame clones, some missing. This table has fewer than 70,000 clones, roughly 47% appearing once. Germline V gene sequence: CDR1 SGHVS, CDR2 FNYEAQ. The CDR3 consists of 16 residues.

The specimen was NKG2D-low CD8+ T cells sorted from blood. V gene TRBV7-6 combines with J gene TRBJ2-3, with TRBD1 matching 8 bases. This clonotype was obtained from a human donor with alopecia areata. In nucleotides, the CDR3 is TGTGTCAGCAGCTACTCGGACAGGGCAGGAACAGATACGCAGTATTTT. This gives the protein CVSSYSDRAGTDTQYF.